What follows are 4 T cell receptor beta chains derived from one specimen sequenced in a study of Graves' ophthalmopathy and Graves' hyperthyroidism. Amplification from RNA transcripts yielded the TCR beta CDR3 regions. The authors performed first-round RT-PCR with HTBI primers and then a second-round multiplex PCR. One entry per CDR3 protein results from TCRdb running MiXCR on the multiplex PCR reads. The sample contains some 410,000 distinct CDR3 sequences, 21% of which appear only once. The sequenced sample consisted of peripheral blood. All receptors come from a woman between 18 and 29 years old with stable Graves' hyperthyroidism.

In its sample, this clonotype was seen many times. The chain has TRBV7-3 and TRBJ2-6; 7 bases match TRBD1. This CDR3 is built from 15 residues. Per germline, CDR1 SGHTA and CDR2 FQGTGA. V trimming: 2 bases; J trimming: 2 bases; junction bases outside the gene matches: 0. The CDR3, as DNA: TGTGCCAGCAGCTTAGGGACAGCTGGGGCCAACGTCCTGACTTTC. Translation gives CASSLGTAGANVLTF.

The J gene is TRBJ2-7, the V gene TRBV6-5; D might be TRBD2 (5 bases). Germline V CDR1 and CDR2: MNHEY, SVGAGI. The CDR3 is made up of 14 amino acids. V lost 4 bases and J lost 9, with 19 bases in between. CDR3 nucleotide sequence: TGTGCCAGCAGTTCCCCCCGGGGTGTGTCCGCGCAGTACTTC. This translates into CASSSPRGVSAQYF.

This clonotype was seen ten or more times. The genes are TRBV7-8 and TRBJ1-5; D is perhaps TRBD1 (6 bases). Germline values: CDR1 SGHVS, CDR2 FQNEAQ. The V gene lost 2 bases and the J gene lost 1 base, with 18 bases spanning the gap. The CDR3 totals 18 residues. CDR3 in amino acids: CASSLWADRSGSNQPQHF. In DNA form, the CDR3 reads TGTGCCAGCAGCTTATGGGCCGACAGGTCGGGGAGCAATCAGCCCCAGCATTTT.

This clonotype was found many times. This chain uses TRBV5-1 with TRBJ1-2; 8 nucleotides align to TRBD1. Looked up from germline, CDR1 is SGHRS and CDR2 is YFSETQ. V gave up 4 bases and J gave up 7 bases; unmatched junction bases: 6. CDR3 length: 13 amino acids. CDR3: CASSEGTGVGYTF. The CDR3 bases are TGCGCCAGCAGCGAGGGGACAGGTGTTGGCTACACCTTC.